What follows are 11 T cell receptor beta chains derived from one specimen sequenced in a study of blood T cell repertoires in COVID-19. Data came from immunoSEQ multiplex PCR; TCRdb stores just in-frame clones and leaves some out. The sample contains 150,000 or so clones, approximately 90% of which appear only once. Sequenced: peripheral blood. The receptors come from a man aged 60 to 69 with active or convalescent COVID-19.

This clone was detected only once. The J gene is TRBJ2-6, the V gene TRBV5-1, with 11 bases that match TRBD1. The CDR3 totals 18 residues. V lost 1 base and J lost 2; bases outside the gene matches: 5. Germline values: CDR1 SGHRS, CDR2 YFSETQ. The CDR3 region is CASSLLGQGGTGANVLTF. As DNA, the CDR3 is TGCGCCAGCAGCTTGTTGGGACAGGGGGGAACTGGGGCCAACGTCCTGACTTTC. The full variable domain, with the rest looked up from reference TRBV5-1 and TRBJ2-6, is KAGVTQTPRYLIKTRGQQVTLSCSPISGHRSVSWYQQTPGQGLQFLFEYFSETQRNKGNFPGRFSGRQFSNSRSEMNVSTLELGDSALYLCASSLLGQGGTGANVLTFGAGSRLTVL.

The J gene is TRBJ2-3, the V gene TRBV5-6; D is possibly TRBD2 (5 bases). The germline CDR1 and CDR2 sequences are SGHDT and YYEEEE. V was trimmed by 4 bases and J by 0 bases, leaving 12 bases between them. The CDR3 runs to 15 residues. The DNA of the CDR3 is TGTGCCAGCAGCGGTAGCGTGACTAGCACAGATACGCAGTATTTT. It codes for CASSGSVTSTDTQYF.

The J gene is TRBJ1-1, the V gene TRBV28, with D possibly TRBD1 on 6 matching bases. The germline V and J ends were trimmed by 10 bases and 1 base, with 16 bases remaining between them. The length of the CDR3 is 14 residues. CDR1 is MDHEN and CDR2 is SYDVKM in the germline V gene. CDR3: CATKEGTKNTEAFF. CDR3 nucleotides: TGTGCCACCAAAGAGGGGACAAAGAACACTGAAGCTTTCTTT.

The chain has TRBV3-1 (or the pseudogene TRBV3-2) and TRBJ2-3; 7 nucleotides agree with TRBD2. The germline CDR1 and CDR2 sequences are LGHDT and YNNKEL (reference sequence). The CDR3 runs 14 residues. V shed 4 bases and J 3 bases; nucleotides not matched to a gene: 4. The CDR3 bases are TGTGCCAGCAGCCTCAGACTAGCTACAGATACGCAGTATTTT. It codes for CASSLRLATDTQYF.

The chain employs TRBV5-1 and TRBJ1-1; D gene ambiguous. The V gene's germline CDR1 is SGHRS and CDR2 YFSETQ. V gave up 1 base and J gave up 2 bases, with 21 bases separating them. The CDR3 is made up of 18 amino acids. The CDR3 here is CASSLSVGSTTLNTEAFF. CDR3 bases: TGCGCCAGCAGCTTGTCCGTCGGGTCGACTACACTTAACACTGAAGCTTTCTTT.

The chain uses TRBV29-1 and TRBJ1-2, with no clear D. Trimming took off 1 base at V and 0 bases at J, with 9 bases between the two ends. In germline, CDR1 is SQVTM, CDR2 ANQGSEA. This CDR3 has 14 residues. The CDR3, as DNA: TGCAGCGTTGAAGTACAGCAAACTAACTATGGCTACACCTTC. As protein: CSVEVQQTNYGYTF. Full variable domain (missing parts from reference TRBV29-1 and TRBJ1-2): SAVISQKPSRDICQRGTSLTIQCQVDSQVTMMFWYRQQPGQSLTLIATANQGSEATYESGFVIDKFPISRPNLTFSTLTVSNMSPEDSSIYLCSVEVQQTNYGYTFGSGTRLTVV.

This chain joins TRBV2 and TRBJ1-2, with a possible D match to TRBD1 (6 bases). Trimming shortened V by 6 bases and J by 6 bases, and 17 bases separated the two germline ends. The germline gives CDR1 SNHLY, CDR2 FYNNEI. The CDR3 covers 14 residues. The CDR3 DNA is TGTGCCAGCAGGGGACAACCTACCCCCCATGGCTACACCTTC. It is translated as CASRGQPTPHGYTF.

This chain joins TRBV2 and TRBJ1-1; possibly TRBD1 for D (6 bases). The V end was cut by 7 bases, the J end by 0 bases, with 12 bases between. This CDR3 is 14 amino acids long. Germline V lookup: CDR1 SNHLY, CDR2 FYNNEI. CDR3 sequence: CASTLGGLNTEAFF. The CDR3 bases are TGTGCCAGCACCCTGGGGGGGCTGAACACTGAAGCTTTCTTT.

The chain joins TRBV7-3 to TRBJ2-7; possibly TRBD2 for D (6 bases). The CDR3 is 14 amino acids. Trimming removed 5 bases from V and 2 bases from J, with 13 bases in between. Germline loops: CDR1 SGHTA, CDR2 FQGTGA. CDR3 loop: CASSAGTAPYEQYF. For the CDR3, the DNA is TGTGCCAGCAGCGCCGGGACTGCCCCCTACGAGCAGTACTTC.

The chain has TRBV15 and TRBJ2-3; TRBD2 might be the D (7 bases). Germline V gene lookup returns CDR1 LNHNV and CDR2 YYDKDF (reference sequence). There are 13 residues in the CDR3. Trimming shortened V by 6 bases and J by 2 bases, and 9 bases separated the two germline ends. As DNA, the CDR3 is TGTGCCACCAGGGCGGGGGCCACAGATACGCAGTATTTT. Translation: CATRAGATDTQYF.

A few counts support this clone. The V and J genes are TRBV25-1 and TRBJ1-2; D not resolved. Looked up from germline, CDR1 is MGHDK and CDR2 is SYGVNS. The length of the CDR3 is 13 residues. Trimming took 3 bases from V and 7 from J, leaving 12 bases between them. CDR3 sequence reads: CASSDYKRGGYTF. CDR3 nucleotide sequence: TGTGCCAGCAGTGATTACAAACGAGGTGGCTACACCTTC.